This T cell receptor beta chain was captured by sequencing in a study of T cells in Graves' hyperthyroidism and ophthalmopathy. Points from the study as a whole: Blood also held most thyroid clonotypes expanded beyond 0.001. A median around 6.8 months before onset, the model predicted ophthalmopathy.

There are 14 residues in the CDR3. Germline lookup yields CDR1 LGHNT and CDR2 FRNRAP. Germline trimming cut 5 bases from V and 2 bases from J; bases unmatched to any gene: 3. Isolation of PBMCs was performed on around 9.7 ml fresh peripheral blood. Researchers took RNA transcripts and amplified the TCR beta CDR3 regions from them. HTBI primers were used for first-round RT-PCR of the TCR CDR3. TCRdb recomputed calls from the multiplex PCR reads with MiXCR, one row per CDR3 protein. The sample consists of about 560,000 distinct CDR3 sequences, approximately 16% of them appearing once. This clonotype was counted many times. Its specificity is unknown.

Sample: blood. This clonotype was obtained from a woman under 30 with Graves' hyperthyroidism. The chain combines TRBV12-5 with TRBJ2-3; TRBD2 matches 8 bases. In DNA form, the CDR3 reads TGTGCTAGTGGTCGGGGGGGGGACACAGATACGCAGTATTTT. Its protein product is CASGRGGDTDTQYF.